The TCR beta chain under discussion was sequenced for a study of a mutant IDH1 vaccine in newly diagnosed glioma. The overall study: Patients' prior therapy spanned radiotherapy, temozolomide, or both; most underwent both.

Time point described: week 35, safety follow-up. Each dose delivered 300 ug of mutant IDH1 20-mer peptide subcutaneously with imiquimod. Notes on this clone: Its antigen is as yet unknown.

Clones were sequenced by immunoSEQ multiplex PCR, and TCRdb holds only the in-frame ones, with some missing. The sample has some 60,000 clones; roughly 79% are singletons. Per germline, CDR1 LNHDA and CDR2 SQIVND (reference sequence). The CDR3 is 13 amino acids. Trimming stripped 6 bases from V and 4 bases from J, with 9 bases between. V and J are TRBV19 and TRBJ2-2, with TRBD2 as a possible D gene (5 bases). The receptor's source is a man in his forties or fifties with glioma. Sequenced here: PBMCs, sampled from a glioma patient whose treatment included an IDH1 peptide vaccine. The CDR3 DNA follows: TGTGCCAGTAGCCGGGGTCCCACCGGGGAGCTGTTTTTT. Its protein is CASSRGPTGELFF.